The next 19 T cell receptor beta chains were all read from a single sample in a study of T cells in tuberculosis. Sorting used thawed, overnight-rested PBMC stained with anti-CD3, a viability dye and GMM-loaded CD1B tetramer. The lipid loaded on the CD1B tetramers was C32 glucose monomycolate from Rhodococcus equi. TCRdb's table, derived via immunoSEQ multiplex PCR, lists solely in-frame clones and lacks some. The sample has tens of thousands of clones, just over 90% seen once. The sequencing input was CD1b-GMM tetramer-negative cells sorted from PBMCs. The receptors here all came from an adult woman with latent tuberculosis.

This clone showed up just a few times. The rearrangement joins TRBV2 to TRBJ2-7; no definite D call. This CDR3 spans 15 amino acids. The V end was cut by 0 bases, the J end by 3 bases, with 12 bases between. The germline V gene encodes CDR1 SNHLY and CDR2 FYNNEI. This CDR3 reads CASSEAGRLDYEQYV. Here the CDR3 DNA reads TGTGCCAGCAGTGAAGCTGGCAGACTTGACTACGAGCAGTACGTC.

CDR3 amino acids: CASSQSEGFADTQYF. The CDR3 DNA is TGCGCCAGCAGCCAATCGGAGGGATTCGCAGATACGCAGTATTTT. The gene calls are TRBV4-3 and TRBJ2-3; D might be TRBD2 (6 bases). Deletions cut 2 bases from V and 4 bases from J, with 13 bases between. This CDR3 is 15 amino acids long. CDR1 and CDR2 from the germline V gene are LGHNA and YSLEER.

This clone was counted once. The rearrangement links TRBV7-2 to TRBJ1-1; the D gene is possibly TRBD1 (5 bases). The CDR3 sequence is 13 residues long. The germline V gene encodes CDR1 SGHTA and CDR2 FQGNSA. Trimming cost V 5 bases and J 5 bases, with 12 bases left between them. This CDR3 reads CASSRRVGTEAFF. The DNA for the CDR3 is TGTGCCAGCAGCCGCAGGGTGGGGACTGAAGCTTTCTTT.

This rearrangement joins TRBV29-1 to TRBJ2-2; 8 nucleotides agree with TRBD1. The CDR3 consists of 14 residues. V dropped 6 bases and J dropped 3; count of bases not matched to a gene: 6. In germline, CDR1 is SQVTM, CDR2 ANQGSEA. The CDR3 bases are TGCAGCGTAGACGACAGGGGTGACACCGGGGAGCTGTTTTTT. This codes for CSVDDRGDTGELFF.

This rearrangement joins TRBV19 to TRBJ2-1; D remains unclear. With 2 bases removed from V and 4 bases from J, the gap between germline ends came to 9 bases. In germline, CDR1 is LNHDA, CDR2 SQIVND (reference sequence). CDR3 size: 14 residues. The CDR3 loop reads CASSISAQYNEQFF. Here the CDR3 DNA reads TGTGCCAGTAGTATAAGCGCGCAATACAATGAGCAGTTCTTC.

The chain couples TRBV4-1 to TRBJ2-2, with D possibly matching TRBD2 (6 bases). This CDR3 has 18 amino acids. From germline, CDR1 is MGHRA and CDR2 YSYEKL. Trimming stripped 0 bases from V and 0 bases from J, with 14 bases between. The CDR3 DNA follows: TGCGCCAGCAGCCAAGATGGGACGGGGGTCGCGAACACCGGGGAGCTGTTTTTT. Protein product: CASSQDGTGVANTGELFF.

The rearrangement joins TRBV5-1 to TRBJ2-1; 12 bases map to TRBD2. J lost 7 bases, V lost 4 bases, and 6 bases had no gene match. The CDR3 loop spans 15 amino acids. The germline CDR1 and CDR2 sequences are SGHRS and YFSETQ. The CDR3 reads CASSLLAGGNNEQFF. As DNA, the CDR3 is TGCGCCAGCAGCCTACTAGCGGGGGGCAATAATGAGCAGTTCTTC.

This chain links TRBV11-2 with TRBJ2-7; 14 bases line up with TRBD2. The germline gives CDR1 SGHAT, CDR2 FQNNGV. CDR3 length equals 16 residues. After removal of 1 base from V and 9 bases from J, the junction contained 8 bases not matched to a gene. CDR3 amino acids: CASSLGLAGGPSGQYF. The CDR3 nucleotides read TGTGCCAGCAGCTTAGGACTAGCGGGGGGGCCTTCGGGGCAGTACTTC.

CDR3: CASSYTSGYEQYF. The CDR3 DNA follows: TGTGCCAGCAGTTACACTAGCGGGTACGAGCAGTACTTC. The rearrangement joins TRBV6-5 to TRBJ2-7; 9 positions agree with TRBD2. The junction had 0 bases not matched to a gene; V was cut back by 2 bases and J by 4 bases. Germline loops: CDR1 MNHEY, CDR2 SVGAGI. The CDR3 has 13 amino acids.

This chain uses TRBV7-2 with TRBJ2-6; possible D gene TRBD1, 6 bases. Germline V lookup: CDR1 SGHTA, CDR2 FQGNSA. Trimming removed 5 bases at V and 0 bases at J, with 20 bases between. The length of the CDR3 is 19 residues. CDR3 nucleotides: TGTGCCAGCAGCGATCCAATACAGGGACGGCGCTCTGGGGCCAACGTCCTGACTTTC. This codes for CASSDPIQGRRSGANVLTF.

The genes are TRBV6-5 and TRBJ1-4; 11 bases are shared with TRBD1. V lost 6 bases, J lost 10 bases, and 4 bases stayed unmatched. CDR1 is MNHEY and CDR2 is SVGAGI in the germline V gene. The CDR3 has 13 residues. This CDR3 is CASSQGQGAKLFF. In nucleotides, the CDR3 is TGTGCCAGCAGCCAAGGACAGGGGGCAAAACTGTTTTTT.

This chain uses TRBV18 with TRBJ2-1, with TRBD1 identical over 10 bases. V gave up 3 bases and J gave up 4 bases; unmatched junction bases: 3. The CDR3 contains 15 residues. The germline V gene has CDR1 KGHSH and CDR2 LQKENI. CDR3 sequence: CASSPGTGAYNEQFF. The CDR3 coding sequence is TGTGCCAGCTCACCCGGGACAGGGGCTTACAATGAGCAGTTCTTC.

V usage is TRBV5-4 and J usage is TRBJ1-2; D perhaps matches TRBD1 (5 bases). Deletions cut 3 bases from V and 2 bases from J, with 8 bases between. This CDR3 is built from 13 residues. Per germline, CDR1 SGHNT and CDR2 YYREEE (reference sequence). The CDR3 loop is CASSSGGNYGYTF. CDR3 DNA sequence: TGTGCCAGCAGCTCGGGGGGGAACTATGGCTACACCTTC.

The genes are TRBV10-2 and TRBJ2-1, with 10 bases lining up with TRBD2. CDR1 is WSHSY, CDR2 SAAADI, per germline. CDR3 size: 16 residues. V trimming: 2 bases; J trimming: 7 bases; junction bases outside the gene matches: 8. CDR3 coding DNA: TGCGCCAGCAGTGAGCAAGCGGGGGGGCCGGGGAATGAGCAGTTCTTC. This translates into CASSEQAGGPGNEQFF.

This clone was counted only a few times. The rearrangement joins TRBV10-1 to TRBJ2-7; no clear D. Germline CDR1 and CDR2: WNHNN and SYGVQD (reference sequence). This CDR3 spans 13 amino acids. Trimming left V 2 bases short and J 2 bases short, with 7 bases between. The CDR3 region is CASSERGTYEQYF. Here the CDR3 DNA reads TGCGCCAGCAGTGAGAGAGGAACCTACGAGCAGTACTTC.

The sample holds a few counts of this clone. The chain links TRBV7-9 to TRBJ2-7; 7 bases align to TRBD2. CDR3 length: 14 residues. The junction had 4 bases not matched to a gene; V was cut back by 0 bases and J by 5 bases. Germline V CDR1 and CDR2: SEHNR, FQNEAQ (reference sequence). The CDR3 region is CASSLARGRDEQYF. The CDR3, as DNA: TGTGCCAGCAGCTTAGCGCGGGGGAGGGACGAGCAGTACTTC.

The V gene is TRBV2, the J gene TRBJ2-7; 8 bases map to TRBD2. CDR3 length equals 14 residues. The germline V gene encodes CDR1 SNHLY and CDR2 FYNNEI. V shed 10 bases and J 1 base; nucleotides not matched to a gene: 9. CDR3 nucleotides: TGTGCCATCATCAGGCGGGGGGCATCCTACGAGCAGTACTTC. Translated: CAIIRRGASYEQYF.

As regards this clone: The same CDR3 arises from other DNA sequences in this sample as well. The rearrangement uses TRBV11-2 and TRBJ2-7; D possibly corresponds to TRBD1 (6 bases). This CDR3 is 15 amino acids long. V lost 2 bases and J 7 bases, leaving 18 bases between the germline ends. The germline V gene encodes CDR1 SGHAT and CDR2 FQNNGV. In nucleotides, the CDR3 is TGTGCCAGCAGCTTAAGATCCCAACAGGGTAGTGAGCAGTACTTC. Translating it yields CASSLRSQQGSEQYF.

V usage is TRBV5-1 and J usage is TRBJ2-1; 10 bases fit TRBD1. Per germline, CDR1 SGHRS and CDR2 YFSETQ. This CDR3 is built from 14 residues. V gave up 0 bases and J gave up 10 bases; unmatched junction bases: 4. CDR3 region: CASSLGGQGKEQFF. CDR3 bases: TGCGCCAGCAGCTTGGGGGGACAGGGGAAAGAGCAGTTCTTC.